This TCR beta chain stems from a study of T-cell reconstitution after alpha-beta-depleted transplantation in children. The library targeted TCRbeta and was prepared with unique molecular identifiers. TCRdb re-derived calls from the PCR reads in MiXCR, one entry per CDR3 protein. The sample holds around 100,000 distinct CDR3 sequences, 10% seen once. Study-wide results and caveats: Several hundred expanded graft clones reportedly supplied alpha-beta T cells about two months after transplant. Surviving recipient T cells and thymic progenitors produced the high day-60 TCRbeta diversity seen in some patients. Newly produced T cells mostly provided counts and TCRbeta diversity after one year, as hyperexpanded clones declined.

Losses at the gene ends were 3 bases for V and 3 bases for J; bases not matched to a gene: 13. Germline assignment: CDR1 SGHNT and CDR2 YYREEE (reference sequence). There are 19 residues in the CDR3. Comments on this clonotype: Antigen specificity is unknown.

The chain carries TRBV5-4 and TRBJ2-1; the match to TRBD2 covers 12 bases. This receptor was taken from a boy aged 2 to 10 with acute lymphoblastic leukemia, due to receive a stem cell transplant. Here the sequenced sample was PBMCs, taken before TCRalphabeta/CD19-depleted stem cell transplant. The CDR3 bases are TGTGCCAGCAGCTCTAGACTAGCGGGAGTTAGGTCGAACTACAATGAGCAGTTCTTC. Translated, it gives CASSSRLAGVRSNYNEQFF.